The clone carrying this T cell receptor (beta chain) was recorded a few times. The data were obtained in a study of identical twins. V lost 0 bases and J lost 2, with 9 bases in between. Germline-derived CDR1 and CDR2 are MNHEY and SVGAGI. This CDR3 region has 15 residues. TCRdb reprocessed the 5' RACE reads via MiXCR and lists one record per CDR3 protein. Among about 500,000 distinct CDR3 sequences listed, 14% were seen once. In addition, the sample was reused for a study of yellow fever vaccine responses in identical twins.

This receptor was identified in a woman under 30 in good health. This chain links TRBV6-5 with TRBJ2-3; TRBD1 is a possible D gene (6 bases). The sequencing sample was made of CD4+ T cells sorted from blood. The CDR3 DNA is TGTGCCAGCAGTTACTCTGGGGACAACACAGATACGCAGTATTTT. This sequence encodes CASSYSGDNTDTQYF.